These T cell receptor beta chains were read from a single sample in a study of cytomegalovirus exposure and HLA in healthy donors. Method: immunoSEQ multiplex PCR; TCRdb's copy keeps in-frame clones and lacks some. The data hold fewer than 150,000 clones, with about 86% observed a single time. Sequencing was carried out using PBMCs. Receptors were obtained from a woman aged 18-29 years in good health and CMV-seropositive. Each CDR3 is given with its conserved first and last residue. D genes are given only for firm matches. A clone size is listed for some rows: how often the clone was seen (once, few, many), or a class if it is expanded.

V gene: TRBV28; J gene: TRBJ1-2; clone size: once; D gene: TRBD1; CDR3 protein: CASRSGQGSNYGYTF; CDR3 DNA: TGTGCCAGCAGGAGTGGACAGGGGTCGAACTATGGCTACACCTTC
V gene: TRBV11-2; J gene: TRBJ2-7; clone size: -; D gene: TRBD1; CDR3 protein: CASSWGRGIYEQYF; CDR3 DNA: TGTGCCAGCAGCTGGGGCAGGGGGATATACGAGCAGTACTTC
V gene: TRBV7-2; J gene: TRBJ2-7; clone size: -; D gene: -; CDR3 protein: CASTLGGHIDYEQYF; CDR3 DNA: TGTGCCAGCACCCTCGGGGGTCACATAGACTACGAGCAGTACTTC
V gene: TRBV7-3; J gene: TRBJ2-1; clone size: -; D gene: TRBD2; CDR3 protein: CASSPTSGGANEQFF; CDR3 DNA: TGTGCCAGCAGCCCGACTAGCGGGGGGGCCAATGAGCAGTTCTTC
V gene: TRBV2; J gene: TRBJ1-4; clone size: -; D gene: -; CDR3 protein: CASSKYRQATNEKLFF; CDR3 DNA: TGTGCCAGCAGTAAATACCGACAGGCAACTAATGAAAAACTGTTTTTT
V gene: TRBV5-4; J gene: TRBJ1-2; clone size: -; D gene: -; CDR3 protein: CASREQGVSYGYTF; CDR3 DNA: TGTGCCAGCAGGGAACAGGGTGTAAGCTATGGCTACACCTTC
V gene: TRBV14; J gene: TRBJ2-1; clone size: -; D gene: TRBD2; CDR3 protein: CASSRSLGLVGHEQFF; CDR3 DNA: TGTGCCAGCAGCCGATCGCTGGGACTAGTAGGCCATGAGCAGTTCTTC
V gene: TRBV28; J gene: TRBJ2-5; clone size: -; D gene: -; CDR3 protein: CASSYPWTAHLKETQYF; CDR3 DNA: TGTGCCAGCAGTTATCCCTGGACAGCCCATTTGAAGGAGACCCAGTACTTC
V gene: TRBV7-2; J gene: TRBJ2-7; clone size: -; D gene: -; CDR3 protein: CASSFGDRRAEQYF; CDR3 DNA: TGTGCCAGCAGCTTTGGGGACCGGAGGGCCGAGCAGTACTTC
V gene: TRBV6-5; J gene: TRBJ2-3; clone size: -; D gene: -; CDR3 protein: CASSPQGHTGDTQYF; CDR3 DNA: TGTGCCAGCAGCCCACAGGGACACACTGGAGATACGCAGTATTTT
V gene: TRBV2; J gene: TRBJ2-6; clone size: once; D gene: TRBD2; CDR3 protein: CASRGRESGANVLTF; CDR3 DNA: TGTGCCAGCAGAGGGAGGGAATCCGGGGCCAACGTCCTGACTTTC
V gene: TRBV30; J gene: TRBJ2-7; clone size: -; D gene: -; CDR3 protein: CAWTPGGLSYEQYF; CDR3 DNA: TGTGCCTGGACTCCTGGGGGGTTGTCCTACGAGCAGTACTTC
V gene: TRBV29-1; J gene: TRBJ2-5; clone size: -; D gene: -; CDR3 protein: CSVPDGVWTQYF; CDR3 DNA: TGCAGCGTCCCGGACGGGGTATGGACCCAGTACTTC
V gene: TRBV19; J gene: TRBJ1-2; clone size: -; D gene: TRBD1; CDR3 protein: CASTRTGTYGYTF; CDR3 DNA: TGTGCCAGTACACGGACAGGAACGTACGGCTACACCTTC
V gene: TRBV11-2; J gene: TRBJ2-3; clone size: once; D gene: TRBD2; CDR3 protein: CASSLVRKASGISDTQYF; CDR3 DNA: TGTGCCAGCAGCTTAGTACGTAAGGCTAGCGGGATCTCAGATACGCAGTATTTT
V gene: TRBV27; J gene: TRBJ2-1; clone size: -; D gene: -; CDR3 protein: CASSQVSFGEQFF; CDR3 DNA: TGTGCCAGCAGTCAGGTTTCTTTCGGTGAGCAGTTCTTC
V gene: TRBV4-2; J gene: TRBJ2-5; clone size: few; D gene: -; CDR3 protein: CASSQDTSVQETQYF; CDR3 DNA: TGTGCCAGCAGCCAAGATACGTCGGTCCAAGAGACCCAGTACTTC
V gene: TRBV4-2; J gene: TRBJ2-3; clone size: -; D gene: TRBD2; CDR3 protein: CASGGRTDTQYF; CDR3 DNA: TGTGCCAGCGGCGGGAGGACAGATACGCAGTATTTT
V gene: TRBV4-3; J gene: TRBJ2-1; clone size: -; D gene: -; CDR3 protein: CASSQEGHTSYNEQFF; CDR3 DNA: TGCGCCAGCAGCCAAGAGGGACACACCTCCTACAATGAGCAGTTCTTC
V gene: TRBV5-1; J gene: TRBJ2-3; clone size: -; D gene: -; CDR3 protein: CASSLGSSGTDTQYF; CDR3 DNA: TGCGCCAGCAGCTTGGGATCTAGCGGCACAGATACGCAGTATTTT
V gene: TRBV7-8; J gene: TRBJ2-5; clone size: few; D gene: -; CDR3 protein: CASSLTRETQYF; CDR3 DNA: TGTGCCAGCAGCTTAACTCGAGAGACCCAGTACTTC
V gene: TRBV30; J gene: TRBJ2-7; clone size: -; D gene: TRBD1; CDR3 protein: CAWSVGDRAIDEQYF; CDR3 DNA: TGTGCCTGGAGTGTCGGGGACAGGGCCATTGACGAGCAGTACTTC